This T cell receptor (beta chain) was recovered during a study of metastatic and nonmetastatic thyroid tumors. Study conclusions and caveats: Reportedly, malignant thyroid tumors had significantly higher TCR beta diversity than benign nodules, in blood and tumor.

No patient received treatment before thyroid surgery. Via MiXCR, TCRdb re-called the PCR reads. The repertoire includes over 15,000 clones, about a third of them detected once, and about 15% sits in the top ten. Per the germline V gene, CDR1 is SEHNR and CDR2 is FQNEAQ (reference sequence). The CDR3 extends over 14 amino acids. Between the trimmed V and J ends, which lost 3 bases and 1 base, there was a span of 10 bases. Comment on this clone: The antigen is unknown.

The sequence derives from a female donor with papillary thyroid cancer or a benign thyroid nodule (not recorded which). Some clones in this sample may be carry-over from other donors' samples. This chain uses TRBV7-9 with TRBJ2-7, with a weak D call TRBD2 (5 bases). The sequencing input was tumor tissue. The CDR3 nucleotides are TGTGCCAGCAGCTTTACTAGAGAATCCTACGAGCAGTACTTC. Translating gives CASSFTRESYEQYF.